This TCR beta chain was documented in a study of glioma-infiltrating T cells. General study points: Non-neoplastic patients had below-expected tissue-blood divergence, while all gliomas exceeded expectation. Only very few CDR3 sequences appeared in both tissue and blood.

TCR alpha and beta CDR3 regions were amplified from RNA using iRepertoire nested multiplex PCR. One-step reverse transcription and amplification started from roughly 100-400 ng of tissue mRNA or PBMC total RNA. TCRdb recomputed calls from the multiplex PCR reads with MiXCR, one row per CDR3 protein. Of tens of thousands of distinct CDR3 sequences in the sample, 20% to 25% were seen once. Concerning this clonotype itself: Antigen unknown.

This CDR3 has 12 residues. Germline V gene lookup returns CDR1 GTSNPN and CDR2 SVGIG (reference sequence). Trimming pared 2 bases from V and 4 bases from J, leaving 8 bases between. The sequencing sample was made of glioma tissue, nonneoplastic brain tissue, or PBMCs (not recorded which). This clonotype originated in a human donor with low-grade glioma or glioblastoma, undergoing nonglioma brain surgery, or in good health (not recorded which). The chain uses TRBV30 and TRBJ1-2; no reliable D call. DNA of the CDR3: TGTGCCTGGAGTAACAGCCGCTATGGCTACACCTTC. Translation: CAWSNSRYGYTF.